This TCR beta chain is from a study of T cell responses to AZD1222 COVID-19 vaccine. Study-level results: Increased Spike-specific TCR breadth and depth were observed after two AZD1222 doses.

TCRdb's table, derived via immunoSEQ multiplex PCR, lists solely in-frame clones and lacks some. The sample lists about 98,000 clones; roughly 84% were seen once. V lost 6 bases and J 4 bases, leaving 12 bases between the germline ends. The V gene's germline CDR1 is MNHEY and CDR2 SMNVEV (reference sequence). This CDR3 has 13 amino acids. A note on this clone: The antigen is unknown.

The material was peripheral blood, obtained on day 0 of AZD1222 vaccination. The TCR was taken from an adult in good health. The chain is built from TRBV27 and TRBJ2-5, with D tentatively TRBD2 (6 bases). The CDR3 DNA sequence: TGTGCCAGCAGGGCGGGGCCGGGAGAGACCCAGTACTTC. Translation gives CASRAGPGETQYF.